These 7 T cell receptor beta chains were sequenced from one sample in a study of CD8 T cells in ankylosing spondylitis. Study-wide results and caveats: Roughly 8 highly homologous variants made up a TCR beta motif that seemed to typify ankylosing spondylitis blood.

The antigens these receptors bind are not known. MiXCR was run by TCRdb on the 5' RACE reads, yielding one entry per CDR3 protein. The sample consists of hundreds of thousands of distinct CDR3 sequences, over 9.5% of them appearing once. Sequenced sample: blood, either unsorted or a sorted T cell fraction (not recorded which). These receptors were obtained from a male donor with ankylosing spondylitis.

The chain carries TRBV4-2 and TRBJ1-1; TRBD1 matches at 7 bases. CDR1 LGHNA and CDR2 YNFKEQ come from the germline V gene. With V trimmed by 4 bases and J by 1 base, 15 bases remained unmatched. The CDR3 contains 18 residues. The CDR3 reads CASSRQLPAQGGNTEAFF. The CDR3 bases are TGTGCCAGCAGCCGACAACTTCCGGCCCAGGGGGGGAACACTGAAGCTTTCTTT.

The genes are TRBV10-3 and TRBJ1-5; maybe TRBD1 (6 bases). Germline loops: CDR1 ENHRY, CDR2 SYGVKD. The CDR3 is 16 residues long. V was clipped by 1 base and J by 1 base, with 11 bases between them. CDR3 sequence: CAISEWSGQSNQPQHF. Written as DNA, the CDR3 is TGTGCCATCAGTGAGTGGTCGGGACAAAGCAATCAGCCCCAGCATTTT.

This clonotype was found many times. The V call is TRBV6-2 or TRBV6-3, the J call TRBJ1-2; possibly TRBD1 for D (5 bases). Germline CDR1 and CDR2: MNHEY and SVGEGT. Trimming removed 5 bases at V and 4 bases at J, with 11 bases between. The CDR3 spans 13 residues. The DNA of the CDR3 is TGTGCCAGCAGTCCCGGGACGTCCTATGGCTACACCTTC. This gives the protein CASSPGTSYGYTF.

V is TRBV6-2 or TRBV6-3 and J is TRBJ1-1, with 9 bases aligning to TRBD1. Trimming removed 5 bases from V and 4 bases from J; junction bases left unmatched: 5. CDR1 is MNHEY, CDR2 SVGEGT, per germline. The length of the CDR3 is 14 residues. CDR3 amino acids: CASSKGQGRTEAFF. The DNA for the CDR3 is TGTGCCAGCAGTAAAGGACAGGGGCGCACTGAAGCTTTCTTT.

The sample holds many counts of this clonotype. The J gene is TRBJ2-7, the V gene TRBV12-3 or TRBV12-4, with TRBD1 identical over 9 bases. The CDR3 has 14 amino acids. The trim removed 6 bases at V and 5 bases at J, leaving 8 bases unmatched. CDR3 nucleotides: TGTGCCAGCAGCCGCCGGGGACAGGGAGACGAGCAGTACTTC. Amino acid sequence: CASSRRGQGDEQYF.

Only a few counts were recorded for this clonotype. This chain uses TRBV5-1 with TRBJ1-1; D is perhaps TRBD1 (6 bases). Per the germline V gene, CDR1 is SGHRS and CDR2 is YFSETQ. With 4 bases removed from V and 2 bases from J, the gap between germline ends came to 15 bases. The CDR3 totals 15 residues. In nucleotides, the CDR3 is TGCGCCAGCAGCAGGAGGGGGGACCGAAACACTGAAGCTTTCTTT. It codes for CASSRRGDRNTEAFF.

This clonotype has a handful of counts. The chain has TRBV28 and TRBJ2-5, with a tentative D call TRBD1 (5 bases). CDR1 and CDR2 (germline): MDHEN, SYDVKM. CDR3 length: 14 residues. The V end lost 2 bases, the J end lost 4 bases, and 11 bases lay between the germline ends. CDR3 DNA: TGTGCCAGCAGTTTACAAGGGGCACTAGAGACCCAGTACTTC. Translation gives CASSLQGALETQYF.